This T cell receptor (beta chain) comes out of a study of cytomegalovirus exposure and HLA in healthy donors. The study's findings and limits: A later look showed TCR association rates differing by HLA locus, highest for DRB1 and lowest for HLA-C. In vitro experiments confirmed that three CMV-associated chains were specific for CMV antigens. As immune exposure information, only CMV serostatus was available.

For this clone: The antigen is unknown.

The PCR employed 60 Vbeta primers together with 13 Jbeta primers. Assay: immunoSEQ multiplex PCR; the TCRdb copy retains only in-frame clones and omits some. The sample has 250,000 or so clones; roughly 91% are singletons. The source material was PBMCs. This receptor was obtained from a girl aged 2 to 10 in good health and CMV-seronegative.

This chain's CDR3 is CASSLDRGGNEQFF. In nucleotides, the CDR3 is TGCGCCAGCAGCTTGGACAGGGGAGGCAATGAGCAGTTCTTC. V usage is TRBV5-1 and J usage is TRBJ2-1, with D maybe TRBD1 (7 bases). Germline CDR1 reads SGHRS; CDR2 reads YFSETQ. The V end lost 0 bases, the J end lost 6 bases, and 10 bases lay between the germline ends. CDR3 length: 14 residues.